Below are 8 T cell receptor beta chains sequenced from a single sample in a study of blood T cells in healthy people across ages. Alongside a J-beta primer mix, a sample-barcoded 5' primer served in a second PCR lasting roughly 7 to 11 cycles. MiXCR was run by TCRdb on the 5' RACE reads, yielding one entry per CDR3 protein. The sample yields around 670,000 distinct CDR3 sequences, about 30% seen once. The specimen was blood. These receptors were taken from a woman of 80 years or more in good health.

The chain couples TRBV4-1 to TRBJ2-5; D remains ambiguous. Matching the DNA end better, TRBJ2-4 makes the J call doubtful. Germline assignment: CDR1 MGHRA and CDR2 YSYEKL. The CDR3 runs 14 residues. For the CDR3, the DNA is TGCGCCAGCAGCGCCAGGTGGGGCAAAAACATTCAGTACTTC. Protein: CASSARWGKNIQYF.

Concerning this clonotype itself: Just one base apart from a much larger clone, this may be a read error. The rearrangement joins TRBV6-2 or TRBV6-3 to TRBJ1-6; TRBD1 matches at 7 bases. Germline lookup yields CDR1 MNHEY and CDR2 SVGEGT. The CDR3 covers 16 residues. This CDR3 is CASRNGSGQRYSPPHF. Written as DNA, the CDR3 is TGTGCCAGCAGGAACGGGTCGGGACAGAGATATTCACCCCCCCACTTT.

The chain carries TRBV7-3 and TRBJ2-7; D is uncertain. This CDR3 region has 12 residues. Trimming took 5 bases from V and 6 from J, leaving 11 bases between them. CDR1 and CDR2 (germline): SGHTA, FQGTGA. CDR3 sequence (DNA): TGTGCCAGCAGCCCGCATATTGGCGAGCAGTACTTC. Amino acid sequence: CASSPHIGEQYF.

This clonotype was recorded at least ten times. The V and J genes are TRBV10-3 and TRBJ1-1; no clear D. This CDR3 has 13 residues. The germline V gene encodes CDR1 ENHRY and CDR2 SYGVKD. The V end was cut by 6 bases, the J end by 3 bases, with 11 bases between. CDR3 loop: CAISPYGDTEAFF. The CDR3 DNA reads TGTGCCATCAGCCCATACGGGGACACTGAAGCTTTCTTT.

Concerning this clonotype: One base away lies a much larger clone, so this may be a sequencing read error. The CDR3 loop is CASSDQYYEQYF. CDR3 DNA: TGTGCCAGCAGTGACCAATACTACGAGCAGTACTTC. The V gene is TRBV2, the J gene TRBJ2-7, with D hard to call. Deletions cut 3 bases from V and 3 bases from J, with 6 bases between. Germline-derived CDR1 and CDR2 are SNHLY and FYNNEI. CDR3 length equals 12 residues. Full variable domain (missing parts from reference TRBV2 and TRBJ2-7): EPEVTQTPSHQVTQMGQEVILRCVPISNHLYFYWYRQILGQKVEFLVSFYNNEISEKSEIFDDQFSVERPDGSNFTLKIRSTKLEDSAMYFCASSDQYYEQYFGPGTRLTVT.

With regard to this clonotype: The junction departs from germline at one end; a sequencing error may be responsible. The chain couples TRBV2 to TRBJ2-5; D is unresolved. The CDR3 sequence is 16 residues long. In germline, CDR1 is SNHLY, CDR2 FYNNEI. CDR3 protein: CTSSRSPYRIVNEQYF. The CDR3 nucleotides read TGTACCAGCAGTAGGAGCCCCTATCGGATTGTTAATGAGCAGTACTTC.

This clonotype was found many times. This chain connects TRBV30 to TRBJ1-6, with 7 bases aligning to TRBD1. V gave up 4 bases and J gave up 3 bases; unmatched junction bases: 3. Germline V gene sequence: CDR1 GTSNPN, CDR2 SVGIG (reference sequence). The CDR3 is made up of 14 amino acids. The CDR3 here is CAWKWDSYNSPLHF. CDR3 nucleotide sequence: TGTGCCTGGAAATGGGACAGCTATAATTCACCCCTCCACTTT.

This clonotype came up many times. CDR3 sequence: CASSLGGGTYNEQFF. The CDR3, as DNA: TGTGCCAGCAGCTTAGGGGGGGGTACCTACAATGAGCAGTTCTTC. The chain recombines TRBV5-4 with TRBJ2-1; D may be TRBD2 (7 bases). CDR1 SGHNT and CDR2 YYREEE come from the germline V gene (reference sequence). Deletions cut 2 bases from V and 2 bases from J, with 11 bases between. This CDR3 has 15 amino acids.